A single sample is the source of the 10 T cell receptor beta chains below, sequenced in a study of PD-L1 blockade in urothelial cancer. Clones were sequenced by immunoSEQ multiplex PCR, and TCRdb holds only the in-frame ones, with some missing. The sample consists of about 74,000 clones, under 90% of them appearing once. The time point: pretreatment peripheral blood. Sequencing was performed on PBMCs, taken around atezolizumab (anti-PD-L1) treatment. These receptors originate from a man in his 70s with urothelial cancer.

As DNA, the CDR3 is TGTGCCAGCAGTTCCCGGATTAGCGGGAGGTGGCAAGAGACCCAGTACTTC. This gives the protein CASSSRISGRWQETQYF. The chain couples TRBV27 to TRBJ2-5, with 10 bases fitting TRBD2. The CDR3 is made up of 17 amino acids. The V segment lost 4 bases and the J segment 2 bases; nucleotides outside the gene matches: 10. Germline loops: CDR1 MNHEY, CDR2 SMNVEV (reference sequence).

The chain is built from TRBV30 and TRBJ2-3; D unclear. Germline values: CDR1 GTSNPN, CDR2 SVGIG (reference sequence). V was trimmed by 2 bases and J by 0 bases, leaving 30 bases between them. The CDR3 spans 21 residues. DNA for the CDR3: TGTGCCTGGAGTCCCTTTCCTGGGTTTATCTCGGGTTCGGCTAGCACAGATACGCAGTATTTT. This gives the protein CAWSPFPGFISGSASTDTQYF.

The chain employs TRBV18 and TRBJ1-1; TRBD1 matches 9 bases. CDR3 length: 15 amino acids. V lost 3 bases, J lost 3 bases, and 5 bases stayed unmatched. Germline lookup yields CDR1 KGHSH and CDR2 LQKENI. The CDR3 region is CASSPTGGRHTEAFF. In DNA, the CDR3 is TGTGCCAGCTCACCGACAGGGGGGAGGCACACTGAAGCTTTCTTT.

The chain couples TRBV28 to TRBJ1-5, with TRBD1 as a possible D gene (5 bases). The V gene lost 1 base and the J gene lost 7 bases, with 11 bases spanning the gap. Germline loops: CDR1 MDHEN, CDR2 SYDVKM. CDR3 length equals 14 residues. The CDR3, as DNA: TGTGCCAGCAGTTTATTAGCGGGGCGGCAGCCCCAGCATTTT. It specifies CASSLLAGRQPQHF. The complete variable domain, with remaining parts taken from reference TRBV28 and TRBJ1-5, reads DVKVTQSSRYLVKRTGEKVFLECVQDMDHENMFWYRQDPGLGLRLIYFSYDVKMKEKGDIPEGYSVSREKKERFSLILESASTNQTSMYLCASSLLAGRQPQHFGDGTRLSIL.

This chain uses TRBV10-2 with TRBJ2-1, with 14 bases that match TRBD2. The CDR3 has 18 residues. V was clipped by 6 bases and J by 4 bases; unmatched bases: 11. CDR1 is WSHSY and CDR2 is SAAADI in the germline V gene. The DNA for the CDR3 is TGCGCCAGCAGATCGGGGGTGGGGACTAGCGGGGGATACAATGAGCAGTTCTTC. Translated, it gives CASRSGVGTSGGYNEQFF.

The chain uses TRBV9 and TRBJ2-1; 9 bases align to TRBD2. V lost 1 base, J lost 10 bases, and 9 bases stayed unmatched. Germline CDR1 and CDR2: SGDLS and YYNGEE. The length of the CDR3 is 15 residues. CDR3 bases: TGTGCCAGCAGCGTAACACAGCGGGAGGATTGGGAGCAGTTCTTC. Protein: CASSVTQREDWEQFF.

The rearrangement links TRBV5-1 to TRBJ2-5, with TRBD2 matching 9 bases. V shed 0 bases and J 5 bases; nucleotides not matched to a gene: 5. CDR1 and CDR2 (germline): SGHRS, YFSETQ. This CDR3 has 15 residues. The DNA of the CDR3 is TGCGCCAGCAGCTTGGCTGCGGGAGGGGGGGAGACCCAGTACTTC. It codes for CASSLAAGGGETQYF. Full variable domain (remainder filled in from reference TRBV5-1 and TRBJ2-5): KAGVTQTPRYLIKTRGQQVTLSCSPISGHRSVSWYQQTPGQGLQFLFEYFSETQRNKGNFPGRFSGRQFSNSRSEMNVSTLELGDSALYLCASSLAAGGGETQYFGPGTRLLVL.

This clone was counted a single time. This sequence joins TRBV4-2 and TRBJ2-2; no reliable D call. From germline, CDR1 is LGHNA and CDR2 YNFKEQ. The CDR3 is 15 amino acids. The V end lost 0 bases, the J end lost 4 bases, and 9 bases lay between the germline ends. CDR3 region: CASSQDLSGTGELFF. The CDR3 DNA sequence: TGTGCCAGCAGCCAAGATTTATCCGGCACCGGGGAGCTGTTTTTT.

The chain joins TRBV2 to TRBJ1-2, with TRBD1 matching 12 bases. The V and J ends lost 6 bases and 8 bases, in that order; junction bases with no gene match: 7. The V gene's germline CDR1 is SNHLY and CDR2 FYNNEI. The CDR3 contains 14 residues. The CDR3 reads CASRRGQGARGYTF. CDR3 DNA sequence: TGTGCCAGCAGGCGGGGACAGGGGGCACGGGGCTACACCTTC.

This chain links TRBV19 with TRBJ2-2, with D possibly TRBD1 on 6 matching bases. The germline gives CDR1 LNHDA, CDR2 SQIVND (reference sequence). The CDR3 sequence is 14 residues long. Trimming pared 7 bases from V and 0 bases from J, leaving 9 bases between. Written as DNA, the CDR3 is TGTGCCAGTACGAGGACAGCGAACACCGGGGAGCTGTTTTTT. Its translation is CASTRTANTGELFF.